This entry lists 25 T cell receptor beta chains sequenced from one sample in a study of OX40 agonist ivuxolimab in advanced cancers. Sequencing was performed with immunoSEQ multiplex PCR; in TCRdb, only in-frame clones are kept and a portion is missing. Among about 94,000 clones listed, over 75% were seen once. The source material was CD4+ or CD8+ T cells sorted from blood, sampled in a trial of the OX40 agonist ivuxolimab. These receptors were obtained from an adult with an advanced solid tumor such as melanoma, head and neck, liver or kidney cancer.

V usage is TRBV5-1 and J usage is TRBJ1-3, with 7 bases fitting TRBD1. Trimming took 4 bases from V and 7 from J; bases not matched to a gene: 5. The CDR3 is 13 residues long. Germline V lookup: CDR1 SGHRS, CDR2 YFSETQ. CDR3 loop: CASSNRGGNTIYF. The CDR3, as DNA: TGCGCCAGCAGCAACAGGGGCGGTAACACCATATATTTT.

This chain connects TRBV21-1 to TRBJ2-5; the table's D call, TRBD1, was not checked against the DNA. The DNA end favors TRBJ2-7, so the J call may be wrong. TRBV21-1 is deemed a pseudogene. The CDR3 totals 14 residues. CDR3 region: CASSKGQGADEQYF. For the CDR3, the DNA is TGTGCCAGCAGCAAAGGACAGGGGGCTGACGAGCAGTACTTC.

The count of this clone is one. The CDR3 protein is CASSSRTAGGYTF. In nucleotides, the CDR3 is TGCGCCAGCAGCTCTCGGACAGCGGGTGGCTACACCTTC. The rearrangement links TRBV5-1 to TRBJ1-2; the D gene is possibly TRBD1 (6 bases). Germline V gene sequence: CDR1 SGHRS, CDR2 YFSETQ. The CDR3 sequence is 13 residues long. Trimming cost V 3 bases and J 7 bases, with 13 bases left between them.

The chain uses TRBV5-3 and TRBJ1-5; possible D gene TRBD1, 6 bases. TRBV5-3 is identified as an open reading frame with a role that is uncertain. V was shortened by 7 bases and J by 3 bases, with 17 bases between the two germline ends. The CDR3 is made up of 15 amino acids. This chain's CDR3 is CARLSRGRDNQPQHF. The CDR3 nucleotides are TGTGCCAGATTGAGTAGGGGGAGGGACAATCAGCCCCAGCATTTT.

Only one count was recorded for this clone. V and J are TRBV10-1 and TRBJ1-2; D not resolved. The germline V gene encodes CDR1 WNHNN and CDR2 SYGVQD (reference sequence). The CDR3 consists of 13 residues. Trimming shortened V by 4 bases and J by 1 base, and 7 bases separated the two germline ends. The CDR3 sequence: CASSAADNYGYTF. The CDR3 DNA is TGCGCCAGCAGTGCGGCGGATAACTATGGCTACACCTTC.

The rearrangement uses TRBV30 and TRBJ1-4; D possibly corresponds to TRBD1 (6 bases). The CDR3 loop spans 13 amino acids. V was shortened by 0 bases and J by 7 bases, with 9 bases between the two germline ends. Germline V CDR1 and CDR2: GTSNPN, SVGIG (reference sequence). Written as DNA, the CDR3 is TGTGCCTGGAGTGTACAGGGACTTGAAAAACTGTTTTTT. This gives the protein CAWSVQGLEKLFF.

V and J are TRBV5-8 and TRBJ2-5; 7 bases are shared with TRBD1. Germline V gives CDR1 SGHTS, CDR2 YDEGEE. V shed 4 bases and J 5 bases; nucleotides not matched to a gene: 11. The CDR3 extends over 15 amino acids. The CDR3 DNA sequence: TGTGCCAGCAGCCGACCAGGGGGTCCCCCCGAGACCCAGTACTTC. Translated: CASSRPGGPPETQYF.

The chain employs TRBV5-4 and TRBJ1-3; unclear D gene. In germline, CDR1 is SGHNT, CDR2 YYREEE (reference sequence). The CDR3 spans 15 residues. The germline V and J ends were trimmed by 2 bases and 1 base, with 10 bases remaining between them. CDR3 loop: CASSLPGASGNTIYF. In DNA, the CDR3 is TGTGCCAGCAGCTTACCGGGTGCTTCTGGAAACACCATATATTTT.

The chain has TRBV7-9 and TRBJ2-2; D may be TRBD2 (5 bases). Germline V CDR1 and CDR2: SEHNR, FQNEAQ (reference sequence). There are 12 residues in the CDR3. V lost 5 bases, J lost 17 bases, and 18 bases lay in between. DNA for the CDR3: TGTGCCAGCAGCATGCAAAACGGGGAGTCATTTTTT. It yields the protein CASSMQNGESFF.

Only one count was recorded for this clone. The chain recombines TRBV7-9 with TRBJ1-1; TRBD1 aligns across 9 bases. Per germline, CDR1 SEHNR and CDR2 FQNEAQ (reference sequence). CDR3 length: 14 amino acids. V shed 3 bases and J 6 bases; nucleotides not matched to a gene: 5. This CDR3 reads CASSFDRGGSEAFF. The CDR3 nucleotides are TGTGCCAGCAGCTTCGACAGGGGGGGGTCTGAAGCTTTCTTT.

The CDR3 protein is CASSILFGGRAKNIQYF. The CDR3 DNA is TGTGCCAGTAGTATACTATTTGGCGGCAGGGCCAAAAACATTCAGTACTTC. This chain uses TRBV19 with TRBJ2-4, with D unresolved. The germline CDR1 and CDR2 sequences are LNHDA and SQIVND (reference sequence). CDR3 length: 17 residues. Trimming took off 2 bases at V and 1 base at J, with 15 bases between the two ends.

The CDR3 region has the DNA TGTGCCAGCAGCTTTGGTCAGGGAGAGACCCAGTACTTC. Encoded protein: CASSFGQGETQYF. V gene TRBV5-4 combines with J gene TRBJ2-5; perhaps TRBD1 as D (5 bases). CDR1 is SGHNT, CDR2 YYREEE, per germline (reference sequence). The CDR3 is 13 amino acids. Trimming shortened V by 2 bases and J by 4 bases, and 9 bases separated the two germline ends.

This chain uses TRBV6-5 with TRBJ2-7; D possibly matches TRBD1 or TRBD2 (5 bases each). CDR3 length equals 15 residues. Germline CDR1 reads MNHEY; CDR2 reads SVGAGI. Trimming took off 0 bases at V and 3 bases at J, with 12 bases between the two ends. CDR3 sequence: CASSYSRGASYEQYF. CDR3 sequence (DNA): TGTGCCAGCAGTTACTCAAGGGGAGCCAGCTACGAGCAGTACTTC.

This chain joins TRBV5-1 and TRBJ1-3, with TRBD1 matching over 7 bases. The germline V gene has CDR1 SGHRS and CDR2 YFSETQ. V trimming: 1 base; J trimming: 0 bases; junction bases outside the gene matches: 13. The CDR3 has 19 residues. CDR3 coding DNA: TGCGCCAGCAGCTTGACTCCACCAGGGGGAAGATTCTCTGGAAACACCATATATTTT. Translating it yields CASSLTPPGGRFSGNTIYF.

V usage is TRBV7-2 and J usage is TRBJ2-6; the match to TRBD2 covers 8 bases. The CDR3 is 18 amino acids. Germline V gene lookup returns CDR1 SGHTA and CDR2 FQGNSA. V gave up 2 bases and J gave up 0 bases; unmatched junction bases: 6. This CDR3 reads CASSLFRGGSSGANVLTF. The CDR3 region has the DNA TGTGCCAGCAGCTTATTCCGGGGGGGAAGCTCTGGGGCCAACGTCCTGACTTTC.

The rearrangement joins TRBV11-3 to TRBJ2-5, with 8 bases matching TRBD2. Germline V gene sequence: CDR1 SGHNT, CDR2 YENEEA. The J segment lost 1 base and the V segment lost 4 bases, leaving 2 bases of the junction unmatched. The CDR3 is 14 amino acids. This CDR3 is CASSSGGVQETQYF. CDR3 DNA: TGTGCCAGCAGCTCCGGGGGGGTCCAAGAGACCCAGTACTTC.

The chain employs TRBV15 and TRBJ2-5; 11 positions match TRBD1. V was pared by 0 bases and J by 3 bases, with 6 bases of the junction left unmatched. CDR1 is LNHNV and CDR2 is YYDKDF in the germline V gene (reference sequence). This CDR3 is 17 amino acids long. Here the CDR3 DNA reads TGTGCCACCAGCAGAGATCTTCCGGGACAGGGGGAAGAGACCCAGTACTTC. This sequence encodes CATSRDLPGQGEETQYF.

This clone was observed a handful of times. The V and J genes are TRBV7-3 and TRBJ1-5; no clear D gene. The V gene's germline CDR1 is SGHTA and CDR2 FQGTGA. CDR3 length equals 13 residues. V was pared by 2 bases and J by 5 bases, with 7 bases between. CDR3 in amino acids: CASSLEVDQPQHF. CDR3 bases: TGTGCCAGCAGCTTAGAGGTCGATCAGCCCCAGCATTTT.

The chain couples TRBV19 to TRBJ2-3, with a tentative D call TRBD1 (6 bases). Germline CDR1 and CDR2: LNHDA and SQIVND (reference sequence). With 7 bases removed from V and 6 bases from J, the gap between germline ends came to 14 bases. The CDR3 length is 13 residues. Here the CDR3 DNA reads TGTGCCAGTACCCCTACTAGGGGGGATACGCAGTATTTT. Translation: CASTPTRGDTQYF.

This chain connects TRBV4-3 to TRBJ1-1; D is uncertain. CDR1 is LGHNA, CDR2 YSLEER, per germline. The CDR3 loop spans 15 amino acids. V shed 1 base and J shed 1 base, with 10 bases lying between them. The CDR3 sequence: CASSQGATWNTEAFF. The CDR3 DNA reads TGCGCCAGCAGCCAAGGGGCAACTTGGAACACTGAAGCTTTCTTT.

The chain is built from TRBV27 and TRBJ2-3, with 9 bases identical to TRBD2. CDR1 is MNHEY, CDR2 SMNVEV, per germline (reference sequence). V lost 6 bases, J lost 0 bases, and 7 bases stayed unmatched. The length of the CDR3 is 16 residues. The DNA for the CDR3 is TGTGCCAGCAGCCCTAGCGGGGTCCCTAGCACAGATACGCAGTATTTT. Residues: CASSPSGVPSTDTQYF.

The sample holds one count of this clone. The J gene is TRBJ1-4, the V gene TRBV4-2; 10 bases fit TRBD1. The CDR3 spans 13 residues. The V segment lost 4 bases and the J segment 8 bases; nucleotides outside the gene matches: 1. Germline CDR1 reads LGHNA; CDR2 reads YNFKEQ. The CDR3 DNA sequence: TGTGCCAGCAGCCGGACAGGGGGAGAAAAACTGTTTTTT. It is translated as CASSRTGGEKLFF.

The V and J genes are TRBV14 and TRBJ1-1; 7 nucleotides align to TRBD1. This CDR3 region has 13 residues. Germline V gene data show CDR1 as SGHDN and CDR2 as FVKESK. With V trimmed by 6 bases and J by 8 bases, 9 bases remained unmatched. The CDR3 here is CASSPRQGGEAFF. Here the CDR3 DNA reads TGTGCCAGCAGTCCTAGGCAGGGGGGCGAAGCTTTCTTT.

This clone was counted once. The chain uses TRBV6-6 and TRBJ1-2, with D possibly matching TRBD1 (5 bases). The V end lost 8 bases, the J end lost 4 bases, and 17 bases lay between the germline ends. The germline CDR1 and CDR2 sequences are MNHNY and SVGAGI (reference sequence). The CDR3 totals 14 residues. CDR3 region: CASGTGDGTYGYTF. CDR3 nucleotides: TGTGCCAGCGGAACCGGGGACGGGACCTATGGCTACACCTTC.

This sequence joins TRBV25-1 and TRBJ1-2, with D unresolved. V gave up 2 bases and J gave up 7 bases, with 11 bases separating them. The CDR3 totals 13 residues. Germline V lookup: CDR1 MGHDK, CDR2 SYGVNS. The CDR3 region is CASSEVGRVGYTF. For the CDR3, the DNA is TGTGCCAGCAGTGAAGTGGGGAGGGTTGGCTACACCTTC.